This T cell receptor beta chain was recovered during a study of shared clonotypes between healthy human individuals. This table comes from immunoSEQ multiplex PCR, and its TCRdb copy is limited to in-frame clones, with some not included. This table has over a million clones, around 78% appearing once. Trimming left V 0 bases short and J 3 bases short, with 14 bases between. The germline V gene has CDR1 KGHSH and CDR2 LQKENI. The CDR3 totals 16 residues. The TCR sequence derives from a man aged 18 to 30 in good health. Some clones in this sample may be carry-over from other donors' samples. The material sequenced was memory CD4+ T cells from PBMCs. The subset: CD45RA-negative fraction. The V and J genes are TRBV18 and TRBJ1-1; no clear D gene. The CDR3 nucleotides are TGTGCCAGCTCACCACCGTCGGCCGGGTTGGACACTGAAGCTTTCTTT. It translates to CASSPPSAGLDTEAFF.